Shown below are 4 T cell receptor beta chains from a single sample sequenced in a study of a mutant IDH1 vaccine in newly diagnosed glioma. Time point described: week 11, during vaccination. With topical imiquimod, each dose of the vaccine consisted of 300 ug of mutant IDH1 20-mer peptide. No cognate antigen is known for these TCRs. Profiled with immunoSEQ multiplex PCR; TCRdb holds only in-frame clones, not every one. The repertoire has tens of thousands of clones, around 77% of them found once; the top ten carry approximately 8.3%. The sample consisted of PBMCs, taken from a glioma patient whose treatment included an IDH1 peptide vaccine. The receptors shown here come from a woman aged 18-35 years with glioma.

The V call is TRBV28, the J call TRBJ2-3; TRBD1 matches 10 bases. J gave up 6 bases and V 6 bases, and 12 bases lay outside the gene matches. The V gene's germline CDR1 is MDHEN and CDR2 SYDVKM. This CDR3 region has 16 residues. In DNA form, the CDR3 reads TGTGCCAGCAGGACTCTTCCGGGACAGGGGTCCGATACGCAGTATTTT. This sequence encodes CASRTLPGQGSDTQYF.

V gene TRBV5-6 combines with J gene TRBJ1-4, with TRBD1 as a possible D gene (6 bases). With 4 bases removed from V and 5 bases from J, the gap between germline ends came to 15 bases. Germline V gene sequence: CDR1 SGHDT, CDR2 YYEEEE. This CDR3 comprises 15 residues. CDR3 amino acids: CASSIGQMGNEKLFF. The CDR3 DNA follows: TGTGCCAGCAGCATTGGACAGATGGGGAATGAAAAACTGTTTTTT. The full variable domain, rest sourced from reference TRBV5-6 and TRBJ1-4, is DAGVTQSPTHLIKTRGQQVTLRCSPKSGHDTVSWYQQALGQGPQFIFQYYEEEERQRGNFPDRFSGHQFPNYSSELNVNALLLGDSALYLCASSIGQMGNEKLFFGSGTQLSVL.

The genes are TRBV6-5 and TRBJ2-7, with D possibly TRBD1 on 6 matching bases. The CDR3 covers 16 residues. The germline CDR1 and CDR2 sequences are MNHEY and SVGAGI. The V gene lost 0 bases and the J gene lost 6 bases, with 18 bases spanning the gap. The CDR3 here is CASSYSPGASPSEQYF. The CDR3 DNA follows: TGTGCCAGCAGTTACTCGCCAGGGGCCTCACCCTCCGAGCAGTACTTC.

A few counts support this clone. The V call is TRBV7-8, the J call TRBJ1-5; D unresolved. This CDR3 region has 16 residues. Germline CDR1 is SGHVS and CDR2 is FQNEAQ. Trimming took off 1 base at V and 1 base at J, with 11 bases between the two ends. This CDR3 is CASSLGTLQSNQPQHF. The CDR3 coding sequence is TGTGCCAGCAGCTTAGGGACCCTCCAAAGCAATCAGCCCCAGCATTTT.